Each of the 26 T cell receptor beta chains below was sequenced from the same sample in a study of blood T cell repertoires in COVID-19. Only in-frame clones appear in the TCRdb table, and some are missing; sequencing was by immunoSEQ multiplex PCR. The table shows around 100,000 clones, with 75% to 90% occurring only once. The sequenced material came from peripheral blood. The receptors originated from a woman between 55 and 75 years old with COVID-19, enrolled during active disease.

This clone was recorded only once. The chain has TRBV7-9 and TRBJ1-2; 9 bases are a match to TRBD1. Trimming removed 4 bases from V and 0 bases from J; junction bases left unmatched: 0. The CDR3 has 14 residues. Germline CDR1 and CDR2: SEHNR and FQNEAQ (reference sequence). The CDR3 nucleotides are TGTGCCAGCAGCTGGACAGGGGCTAACTATGGCTACACCTTC. This sequence encodes CASSWTGANYGYTF.

The V call is TRBV7-9, the J call TRBJ1-1, with a weak D call TRBD1 (6 bases). CDR1 SEHNR and CDR2 FQNEAQ come from the germline V gene (reference sequence). The CDR3 is 14 residues long. The V and J ends lost 1 base and 3 bases respectively, with 9 bases between them. CDR3 nucleotides: TGTGCCAGCAGCTTAGTTGCAGGGGACACTGAAGCTTTCTTT. Translation gives CASSLVAGDTEAFF.

This clone came up once. The rearrangement joins TRBV14 to TRBJ1-1; 8 bases are a match to TRBD1. V lost 6 bases to trimming and J lost 3 bases; unmatched junction nucleotides: 15. The CDR3 sequence is 17 residues long. Germline V gene data show CDR1 as SGHDN and CDR2 as FVKESK. CDR3 nucleotides: TGTGCCAGCAGTAACTCCCCTTGGACAGGGCTCGACACTGAAGCTTTCTTT. It specifies CASSNSPWTGLDTEAFF.

The chain uses TRBV10-2 and TRBJ2-3; weak D call: TRBD1 (6 bases). There are 15 residues in the CDR3. Looked up from germline, CDR1 is WSHSY and CDR2 is SAAADI. Trimming stripped 2 bases from V and 4 bases from J, with 13 bases between. The CDR3, as DNA: TGCGCCAGCAGTGAGCCACAGGGAGAGTCAGATACGCAGTATTTT. This codes for CASSEPQGESDTQYF.

This clone came up once. This chain connects TRBV3-1 (or the pseudogene TRBV3-2) to TRBJ1-1; D is undetermined. Trimming took off 0 bases at V and 0 bases at J, with 11 bases between the two ends. The germline V gene encodes CDR1 LGHDT and CDR2 YNNKEL (reference sequence). This CDR3 region has 16 residues. The CDR3 protein is CASSQDLSGLNTEAFF. As DNA, the CDR3 is TGTGCCAGCAGCCAAGATTTAAGTGGCCTGAACACTGAAGCTTTCTTT.

This chain joins TRBV5-6 and TRBJ2-7; TRBD1 agrees at 9 bases. CDR1 is SGHDT and CDR2 is YYEEEE in the germline V gene. The J segment lost 4 bases and the V segment lost 2 bases, leaving 4 bases of the junction unmatched. This CDR3 is built from 14 residues. The CDR3 loop reads CASSLGQGRYEQYF. DNA of the CDR3: TGTGCCAGCAGCTTAGGACAGGGGAGGTACGAGCAGTACTTC.

Note on this clone: Germline and junction disagree at one end, which may indicate a read error. V and J are TRBV6-5 and TRBJ1-1; 8 bases are a match to TRBD1. Germline loops: CDR1 MNHEY, CDR2 SVGAGI. CDR3 length: 12 amino acids. CDR3 nucleotide sequence: TGTGCCTGCAGACATTACAGGGGGGAAGCTTTCTTT. The encoded protein is CACRHYRGEAFF.

The chain joins TRBV3-1 (or the pseudogene TRBV3-2) to TRBJ2-1; a possible D gene is TRBD2 (5 bases). Germline V gene lookup returns CDR1 LGHDT and CDR2 YNNKEL (reference sequence). V gave up 3 bases and J gave up 5 bases, with 8 bases separating them. The CDR3 is 13 residues long. CDR3 sequence reads: CASSHHGDNEQFF. CDR3 bases: TGTGCCAGCAGCCACCACGGGGACAATGAGCAGTTCTTC.

The chain links TRBV5-4 to TRBJ2-7; TRBD1 matches at 11 bases. The CDR3 runs to 15 residues. Germline loops: CDR1 SGHNT, CDR2 YYREEE (reference sequence). The V gene end was trimmed by 0 bases and the J gene end by 5 bases; junction bases not matched to a gene: 4. The CDR3 is CASSLGTGGADEQYF. The CDR3 bases are TGTGCCAGCAGCTTGGGGACAGGGGGCGCCGACGAGCAGTACTTC.

This chain joins TRBV5-1 and TRBJ1-3, with unresolved D. Trimming left V 1 base short and J 3 bases short, with 14 bases between. Germline V lookup: CDR1 SGHRS, CDR2 YFSETQ. This CDR3 has 16 residues. The CDR3 DNA follows: TGCGCCAGCAGCTTGACTCTAGCGGGAGTTGGAAACACCATATATTTT. Translating it yields CASSLTLAGVGNTIYF. Based on the CDR3 plus reference TRBV5-1 and TRBJ1-3, the full variable domain is KAGVTQTPRYLIKTRGQQVTLSCSPISGHRSVSWYQQTPGQGLQFLFEYFSETQRNKGNFPGRFSGRQFSNSRSEMNVSTLELGDSALYLCASSLTLAGVGNTIYFGEGSWLTVV.

Only one count was recorded for this clone. J is TRBJ2-5 and V is TRBV6-2 or TRBV6-3, with a weak D call TRBD2 (7 bases). The CDR3 has 16 amino acids. Germline V gene data show CDR1 as MNHEY and CDR2 as SVGEGT. V shed 2 bases and J shed 1 base, with 14 bases lying between them. CDR3 sequence reads: CASSYGEGGLQETQYF. Here the CDR3 DNA reads TGTGCCAGCAGTTACGGGGAGGGGGGCCTCCAAGAGACCCAGTACTTC.

The V call is TRBV6-5, the J call TRBJ1-3, with 7 bases that match TRBD1. The V and J ends lost 2 bases and 0 bases, in that order; junction bases with no gene match: 4. Per germline, CDR1 MNHEY and CDR2 SVGAGI. There are 16 residues in the CDR3. The chain's CDR3 is CASSYRTGTSGNTIYF. CDR3 DNA sequence: TGTGCCAGCAGTTACAGGACAGGAACCTCTGGAAACACCATATATTTT.

The count of this clone is one. The V call is TRBV19, the J call TRBJ1-1, with 9 nucleotides matching TRBD1. The V segment lost 5 bases and the J segment 7 bases; nucleotides outside the gene matches: 8. Germline loops: CDR1 LNHDA, CDR2 SQIVND (reference sequence). This CDR3 contains 14 residues. CDR3 coding DNA: TGTGCCAGTAGTGTACAGGGGGCGCCTAGTGAAGCTTTCTTT. Translating gives CASSVQGAPSEAFF.

The chain uses TRBV6-5 and TRBJ1-3; D is unresolved. The CDR3 length is 16 residues. Germline V gene lookup returns CDR1 MNHEY and CDR2 SVGAGI. V lost 0 bases and J lost 0, with 9 bases in between. CDR3 loop: CASSYSRGSSGNTIYF. Here the CDR3 DNA reads TGTGCCAGCAGTTACTCGCGGGGAAGCTCTGGAAACACCATATATTTT.

The CDR3 protein is CASSLTGGDSPLHF. CDR3 DNA sequence: TGCGCCAGCAGCTTGACAGGGGGGGATTCACCCCTCCACTTT. The rearrangement uses TRBV4-3 and TRBJ1-6; 9 nucleotides match TRBD1. The V gene's germline CDR1 is LGHNA and CDR2 YSLEER. The CDR3 length is 14 residues. Losses at the gene ends were 5 bases for V and 8 bases for J; bases not matched to a gene: 4.

The chain employs TRBV10-3 and TRBJ1-5; TRBD1 agrees at 8 bases. CDR1 and CDR2 from the germline V gene are ENHRY and SYGVKD. This CDR3 spans 16 amino acids. The J segment lost 3 bases and the V segment lost 5 bases, leaving 9 bases of the junction unmatched. The DNA of the CDR3 is TGTGCCATCAGTCCGAATAAGGACAGGGACAATCAGCCCCAGCATTTT. This gives the protein CAISPNKDRDNQPQHF.

This clone appeared once. This chain connects TRBV10-3 to TRBJ2-4; D perhaps matches TRBD1 (6 bases). CDR3 length: 14 amino acids. Germline values: CDR1 ENHRY, CDR2 SYGVKD. V shed 3 bases and J shed 3 bases, with 9 bases lying between them. Here the CDR3 reads CAISDGQHKNIQYF. CDR3 coding DNA: TGTGCCATCAGTGATGGACAGCACAAAAACATTCAGTACTTC.

The V gene is TRBV19, the J gene TRBJ2-1; 7 bases fit TRBD2. This CDR3 spans 15 amino acids. V shed 6 bases and J 4 bases; nucleotides not matched to a gene: 9. Germline CDR1 is LNHDA and CDR2 is SQIVND (reference sequence). The CDR3 nucleotides read TGTGCCAGTAGGCACCGCGGAGCGGGGTACAATGAGCAGTTCTTC. Protein sequence: CASRHRGAGYNEQFF.

The chain links TRBV9 to TRBJ1-6; D gene ambiguous. V was trimmed by 4 bases and J by 6 bases, leaving 14 bases between them. Looked up from germline, CDR1 is SGDLS and CDR2 is YYNGEE. The CDR3 has 15 residues. This CDR3 is CASSPRSNPNSPLHF. CDR3 nucleotides: TGTGCCAGCAGCCCCCGGTCGAATCCTAATTCACCCCTCCACTTT.

This clone is a singleton in its sample. This sequence joins TRBV4-3 and TRBJ2-5, with TRBD2 as a possible D gene (5 bases). Trimming removed 0 bases from V and 5 bases from J, with 13 bases in between. Germline V gives CDR1 LGHNA, CDR2 YSLEER. The CDR3 consists of 15 residues. The CDR3 sequence is CASSQEGLARETQYF. DNA of the CDR3: TGCGCCAGCAGCCAAGAAGGGCTAGCCCGGGAGACCCAGTACTTC.

The chain carries TRBV19 and TRBJ1-5; no reliable D call. This CDR3 has 15 residues. The germline V gene has CDR1 LNHDA and CDR2 SQIVND (reference sequence). The V end lost 2 bases, the J end lost 9 bases, and 17 bases lay between the germline ends. The chain's CDR3 is CASSIRGQNFSPQHF. The CDR3 region has the DNA TGTGCCAGTAGTATACGCGGCCAGAACTTCTCGCCCCAGCATTTT.

The chain joins TRBV20-1 to TRBJ2-5, with D maybe TRBD2 (5 bases). V dropped 3 bases and J dropped 3 bases, with 8 bases sitting between them. CDR3 length: 12 amino acids. Germline CDR1 DFQATT, CDR2 SNEGSKA (reference sequence). The CDR3 is CSASFGEETQYF. The CDR3 DNA reads TGCAGTGCTAGTTTCGGGGAAGAGACCCAGTACTTC.

V is TRBV10-2 and J is TRBJ2-5; 11 positions agree with TRBD1. The CDR3 runs to 14 residues. With V trimmed by 6 bases and J by 3 bases, 3 bases remained unmatched. Germline lookup yields CDR1 WSHSY and CDR2 SAAADI. The CDR3 region is CASRSGQGEETQYF. CDR3 DNA: TGCGCCAGCAGATCGGGACAGGGGGAAGAGACCCAGTACTTC.

V is TRBV7-3 and J is TRBJ1-2; D is possibly TRBD1 (6 bases). Germline lookup yields CDR1 SGHTA and CDR2 FQGTGA. Trimming removed 3 bases from V and 7 bases from J, with 12 bases in between. The CDR3 length is 13 residues. The CDR3 region has the DNA TGTGCCAGCAGCTTGGGGGACATGGTTGGCTACACCTTC. It is translated as CASSLGDMVGYTF.

The V call is TRBV6-5, the J call TRBJ1-4; D remains unclear. Trimming pared 0 bases from V and 4 bases from J, leaving 3 bases between. This CDR3 contains 13 residues. Germline V gene sequence: CDR1 MNHEY, CDR2 SVGAGI. The DNA for the CDR3 is TGTGCCAGCAGTTACTCGAGTAATGAAAAACTGTTTTTT. It codes for CASSYSSNEKLFF.

This clone was seen ten or more times. Other DNA sequences from this sample encode an identical CDR3 as well. The rearrangement links TRBV6-5 to TRBJ1-6; D gene uncertain. This CDR3 has 13 residues. Germline values: CDR1 MNHEY, CDR2 SVGAGI. V shed 2 bases and J shed 8 bases, with 7 bases lying between them. DNA for the CDR3: TGTGCCAGCAGTTACACTGGAGATTCACCCCTCCACTTT. Its protein product is CASSYTGDSPLHF.